A selection of T cell receptor beta chains follows, all from one sample in a study of T cell responses to AZD1222 COVID-19 vaccine. The method was immunoSEQ multiplex PCR; TCRdb's version includes in-frame clones alone and lacks a portion of them. The repertoire holds 85,000 to 130,000 clones, with 80% to 90% as singletons. The sample was peripheral blood, taken on day 0 of AZD1222 vaccination. These receptors were collected from an adult in good health. Each CDR3 is given with its conserved first and last residue. The D gene is left open where the match is weak. A clone size is listed for some rows: how often the clone was seen (once, few, many), or a class if it is expanded.

d_call j_call clone_size cdr3_length v_call cdr3_nt cdr3_aa
- TRBJ2-5 - 13 TRBV4-1 TGCGCCAGCAGCCGGGGAGACCAAGAGACCCAGTACTTC CASSRGDQETQYF
- TRBJ1-2 - 13 TRBV24-1 TGTGCCACCAGTCTCCGGGGAGGCTATGGCTACACCTTC CATSLRGGYGYTF
TRBD2 TRBJ2-3 once 18 TRBV7-9 TGTGCCAGCAGCTTAGCAGCGGGGGGGATAGCTAGCACAGATACGCAGTATTTT CASSLAAGGIASTDTQYF
TRBD2 TRBJ2-7 - 13 TRBV28 TGTGCCAGCAGTAGCGGGGCTTCCTACGAGCAGTACTTC CASSSGASYEQYF
- TRBJ1-1 once 10 TRBV12-3/TRBV12-4 TGTGCCAGCAGCCGTCGGGAAGCTTTCTTT CASSRREAFF
- TRBJ1-5 - 12 TRBV29-1 TGCAGCGTCGCGGTAGGCAATCAGCCCCAGCATTTT CSVAVGNQPQHF
TRBD1 TRBJ1-5 - 15 TRBV19 TGTGCCAGTAGTCCGGACAGGATTAGCAATCAGCCCCAGCATTTT CASSPDRISNQPQHF
TRBD2 TRBJ2-7 - 15 TRBV19 TGTGCCAGTAGTGTTTCTAGCGGGGGTCCCTACGAGCAGTACTTC CASSVSSGGPYEQYF
TRBD2 TRBJ2-3 - 14 TRBV19 TGTGCCAGTAAGTCTAGCGGGGGCACAGATACGCAGTATTTT CASKSSGGTDTQYF
TRBD1 TRBJ1-2 - 13 TRBV19 TGTGCCAGTAGTATGGACAGGGTTCAAGGCTACACCTTC CASSMDRVQGYTF
- TRBJ2-2 - 14 TRBV19 TGTGCCAGCCGACTAGGGGCGAACACCGGGGAGCTGTTTTTT CASRLGANTGELFF
- TRBJ2-7 - 14 TRBV28 TGTGCCAGCAGTTTATTAACTAGCTCCGGTGGGCAGTACTTC CASSLLTSSGGQYF
- TRBJ2-7 - 13 TRBV5-5 TGTGCCAGCAGCAATACAGTGTCCTACGAGCAGTACTTC CASSNTVSYEQYF
- TRBJ1-1 - 14 TRBV10-3 TGTGCCATCAGTGTCGGGCAGGGAAACACTGAAGCTTTCTTT CAISVGQGNTEAFF
TRBD1 TRBJ1-5 - 15 TRBV7-9 TGTGCCAGCAGCACAGGGGACAGCCAGAATCAGCCCCAGCATTTT CASSTGDSQNQPQHF
- TRBJ1-6 - 14 TRBV19 TGTGCCAGTGGGGTCTGGGGGCTACCTTCACCCCTCCACTTT CASGVWGLPSPLHF
TRBD1 TRBJ1-2 - 12 TRBV6-5 TGTGCCAGCAGTTCAGGGGGCTTAGGCTACACCTTC CASSSGGLGYTF
- TRBJ1-1 - 12 TRBV29-1 TGCAGCGTCCACAGGGATAGCACTGAAGCTTTCTTT CSVHRDSTEAFF
- TRBJ2-3 - 15 TRBV11-3 TGTGCCAGCAGCTTAGCCGCGCGACCCACAGATACGCAGTATTTT CASSLAARPTDTQYF
- TRBJ1-2 - 14 TRBV3-1/TRBV3-2 TGTGCCAGCAGCCAGTCCGGCAGGTTTGACGGCTACACCTTC CASSQSGRFDGYTF
TRBD1 TRBJ1-5 few 14 TRBV6-5 TGTGCCAGCAGAGGAACAGGGGTGAATCAGCCCCAGCATTTT CASRGTGVNQPQHF
TRBD2 TRBJ2-2 - 16 TRBV7-6 TGTGCCAGCAGCTTAGCTAGCGGGGGAAACACCGGGGAGCTGTTTTTT CASSLASGGNTGELFF
- TRBJ1-4 once 14 TRBV7-2 TGTGCCAGCAGCTCCGGGGTTAATAATGAAAAACTGTTTTTT CASSSGVNNEKLFF